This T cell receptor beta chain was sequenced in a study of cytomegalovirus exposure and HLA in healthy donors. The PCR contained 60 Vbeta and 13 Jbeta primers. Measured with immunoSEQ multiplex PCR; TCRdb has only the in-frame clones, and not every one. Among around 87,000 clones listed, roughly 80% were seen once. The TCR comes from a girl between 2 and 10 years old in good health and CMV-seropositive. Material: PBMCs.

The chain's CDR3 is CAISDVDTDQPQHF. DNA of the CDR3: TGTGCCATCAGTGACGTGGACACAGATCAGCCCCAGCATTTT. This sequence joins TRBV10-3 and TRBJ1-5; a possible D gene is TRBD1 (5 bases). Germline V gene lookup returns CDR1 ENHRY and CDR2 SYGVKD. The ends were cut back, 3 bases at V and 5 bases at J, with 11 bases in the middle. The CDR3 has 14 amino acids.